A single T cell receptor beta chain is shown here with its context. Its antigen is undetermined. PCR amplification relied on 60 Vbeta primers (plus 13 Jbeta primers). TCRdb keeps only in-frame clones here, not all; method: immunoSEQ multiplex PCR. The sample lists about 120,000 clones, 72% occurring once. These data come from a study of cytomegalovirus exposure and HLA in healthy donors. Findings of the study overall: Researchers reported in a later analysis that a missense DCLRE1C variant was tied to TCR beta V- and J-gene trimming. Among TCR sequences, most were rare, though some public TCRs appeared in many donors. Reportedly, HLA-A and HLA-B alleles of most subjects were accurately predicted from TCR beta.

Each of the donors was a healthy bone marrow donor. This TCR was sampled from a man in his thirties or forties in good health and CMV-seronegative. Sequencing used PBMCs.

CDR3 in DNA: TGTGCCAGCAGCTTAACTAGCGGGGTGGGAGATACGCAGTATTTT. This sequence encodes CASSLTSGVGDTQYF. J is TRBJ2-3 and V is TRBV7-9, with TRBD2 identical over 10 bases. V gave up 2 bases and J gave up 5 bases; unmatched junction bases: 4. Per germline, CDR1 SEHNR and CDR2 FQNEAQ (reference sequence). The CDR3 is 15 amino acids.